This entry is about one T cell receptor (beta chain). This receptor's antigen is unknown. No much larger clone is present one base from it, and per-base qualities are unavailable. Its CDR3 holds 16 amino acids, cysteine through phenylalanine. Solely the CDR3 DNA is kept, with 48 bases framed from the first base. V is reduced by 4 bases and J by 4 bases, leaving a spacing of 19 bases between them. The CDR1 and CDR2 encoded by the germline V gene are MNHEY and SVGAGI. This entry belongs to a study of T cell responses to AZD1222 COVID-19 vaccine (dated by TCRdb to about 2021). For the wider study: A total of under 250 trial participants underwent TCR sequencing, of whom under 220 had received two doses of AZD1222 and around 25 had received two doses of the MenACWY control vaccine. Enrollment into the trials was organized by age into subgroups of 18-55, 56-69 and 70-plus years, and those subgroups contained 148, 28 and 57 TCR-sequenced participants, respectively.

The CDR3 regions of human TCRbeta chains were analyzed by immunosequencing. On the authors' methods: TCRs in the repertoires were compared against a reference library of SARS-CoV-2-specific TCRs that had been generated with the MIRA antigen-specificity platform. Breadth meant the fraction of unique TCRs that were SARS-CoV-2-associated, whereas depth meant the fraction of total T cells that were SARS-CoV-2-associated. Using the MIRA data, each spike-specific TCR was mapped to the spike region that the TCR reacts to and placed in a CD4 or CD8 class. Log10-transformed breadth and depth values were compared by one-way ANOVA with Sidak's multiple comparisons tests. TCRdb's version of the immuneACCESS table is confined to in-frame rearrangements and falls short of the full clone set. An unresolved V gene accounts for under half of the shortfall where checked; the remainder is of unknown origin. That table gives V, J and clone size, and the DNA gave D and trimming. Present in this sample are over 120,000 clones, around 83% of which were seen just once. 5.1% of the sample lies in the top ten.

The study at large found these results: Participants were mostly white British and included more females than males, and it was suggested by the authors that clonal diversity may have been underestimated. Vaccine-associated CD4 TCRs spanned the whole spike protein, with dominant responses in regions 160-218 and 743-854. After two AZD1222 doses, both the breadth and the depth of spike-specific TCRs were significantly higher than at day 0 and than in MenACWY recipients. Reportedly, almost half of the unique spike-specific TCRs recognized epitopes lying outside the regions that are mutated in the B.1.351 and B.1.1.7 variants. Because no samples from the day 14 peak response were available, repertoires could be characterized only after the peak T cell response. The 56-69-year group was small, and its depth increase did not reach significance, likely because of low power. Conclusions about previously exposed vaccinees are limited because only six or seven AZD1222 recipients were SARS-CoV-2 seropositive at baseline.

The meaning of the sample's time point label: about 28 days (+/-7) after the second vaccine dose. Because spike-specific TCR depth and breadth did not differ between the two schedules, AZD1222 recipients who got a second dose at roughly 4 weeks were pooled with those who got a second dose at roughly 12 weeks. Samples from vaccinated people were obtained from the UK trials COV001 and COV002, which included a single-blind randomized controlled phase 2/3 trial of AZD1222 (ChAdOx1 nCoV-19) in healthy adults. For TCRbeta chain sequencing, PBMC samples were collected from trial participants at day 0 and at day 28 after the second dose.

The chain uses TRBV6-5 and TRBJ1-2, and perhaps TRBD1 as D gene, on 5 matching bases. The TCR originated in an adult who received the AZD1222 COVID-19 vaccine. The sample was peripheral blood, taken 28 days after the second AZD1222 dose. The sequence in DNA is TGTGCCAGCAGTTGGGGCCCGAAAGGAGCATTCTATGGCTACACCTTC. This sequence encodes CASSWGPKGAFYGYTF.